This TCR beta chain was captured in a study of shared clonotypes between healthy human individuals. The overall study: Per donor, three plates held CD4 naive cells, three held CD4 memory, two held CD8 naive and one held CD8 memory. Study-level points and caveats: Non-shared clonotypes were found to have lower generation probabilities than the clonotypes that were shared by all four of the sorted-subset donors. An expected dependence of interdonor clonotype sharing on sequencing depth was noted.

Each of the donors was a healthy adult who was HIV-negative and had not had a recent acute infection or vaccination. Points on this clone: The antigen is not known.

The CDR3 sequence is 14 residues long. Trimming shortened V by 3 bases and J by 6 bases, and 14 bases separated the two germline ends. The germline CDR1 and CDR2 sequences are MNHNS and SASEGT. The table came from immunoSEQ multiplex PCR; TCRdb's copy has only in-frame clones and leaves some out. The repertoire includes more than 2 million clones, 95% of them detected once, and 0.1% to 0.15% sits in the top ten. The sequenced sample was naive CD4+ T cells sorted from blood. The subset: CD45RA+ positively selected. The chain recombines TRBV6-1 with TRBJ1-2; D might be TRBD1 (6 bases). The clonotype comes from a man aged 18 to 30 in good health. CDR3 residues: CASSETGWADGYTF. CDR3 coding DNA: TGTGCCAGCAGTGAGACAGGTTGGGCAGATGGCTACACCTTC.